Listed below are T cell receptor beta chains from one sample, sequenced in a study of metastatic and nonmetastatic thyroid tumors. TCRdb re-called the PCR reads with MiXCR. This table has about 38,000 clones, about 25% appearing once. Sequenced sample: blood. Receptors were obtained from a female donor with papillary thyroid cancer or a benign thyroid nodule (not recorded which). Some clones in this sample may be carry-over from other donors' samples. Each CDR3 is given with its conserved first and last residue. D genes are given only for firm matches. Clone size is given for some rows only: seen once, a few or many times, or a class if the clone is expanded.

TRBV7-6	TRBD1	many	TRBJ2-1	CASSSPEDRGQLWDEQFF	TGTGCCAGCAGCTCCCCAGAGGACAGGGGACAGCTGTGGGATGAGCAGTTCTTC
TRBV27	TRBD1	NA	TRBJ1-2	CASRPDRAYGYTF	TGTGCCAGCAGACCGGACAGGGCCTATGGCTACACCTTC
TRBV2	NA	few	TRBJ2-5	CASRTYSQGTQYF	TGTGCCAGCAGAACCTACTCCCAAGGGACCCAGTACTTC
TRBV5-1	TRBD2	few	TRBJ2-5	CASSLLAGDGETQYF	TGCGCCAGCAGCTTACTAGCGGGGGATGGAGAGACCCAGTACTTC
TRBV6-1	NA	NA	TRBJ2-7	CASRNWPPRDSGSYEQYF	TGTGCCAGCAGGAATTGGCCCCCCCGGGACTCAGGCTCCTACGAGCAGTACTTC
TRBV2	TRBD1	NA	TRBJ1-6	CASKSETGGASPLHF	TGTGCCAGCAAGTCCGAGACAGGGGGCGCTTCACCCCTCCACTTT
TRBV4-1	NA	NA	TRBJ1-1	CASRSRERDTEAFF	TGCGCCAGCAGGAGCAGGGAACGGGACACTGAAGCTTTCTTT
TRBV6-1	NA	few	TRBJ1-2	CAISSQGNYGYTF	TGTGCCATCAGCTCCCAGGGAAACTATGGCTACACCTTC
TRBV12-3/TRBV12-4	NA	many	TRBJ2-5	CASSLGGRIGTQYF	TGTGCCAGCAGTTTGGGGGGTCGGATCGGGACCCAGTACTTC
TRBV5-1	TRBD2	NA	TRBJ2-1	CASSLFQGLAVAGDEQFF	TGCGCCAGCAGCTTGTTTCAAGGACTAGCGGTAGCTGGGGATGAGCAGTTCTTC
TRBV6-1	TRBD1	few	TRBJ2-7	CATGGTGGTYEQYF	TGTGCCACAGGGGGGACAGGGGGTACCTACGAGCAGTACTTC
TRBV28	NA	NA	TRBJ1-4	CASSFRWATILGLFF	TGTGCCAGCAGTTTTCGATGGGCTACTATCTTAGGGCTGTTTTTT
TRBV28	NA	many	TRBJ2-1	CASSPMTLLYNEQFF	TGTGCCAGCAGTCCAATGACGCTGCTCTACAATGAGCAGTTCTTC
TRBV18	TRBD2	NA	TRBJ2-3	CASSPGGGRTTDTQYF	TGTGCCAGCTCACCAGGTGGCGGGAGGACGACAGATACGCAGTATTTT
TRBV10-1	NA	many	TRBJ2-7	CASSEAGLGEQYF	TGCGCCAGCAGTGAGGCTGGACTCGGCGAGCAGTACTTC
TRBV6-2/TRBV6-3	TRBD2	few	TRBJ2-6	CARSFSSGRASGANVMTF	TGTGCCAGAAGTTTTTCTAGCGGGAGGGCCTCTGGGGCCAACGTCATGACTTTC
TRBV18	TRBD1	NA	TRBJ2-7	CASSTRTGEQYF	TGTGCCAGCTCAACTCGGACAGGCGAGCAGTACTTC
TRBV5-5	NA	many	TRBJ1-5	CASSLAGTAGNQPQHF	TGTGCCAGCAGCTTGGCCGGCACGGCAGGCAATCAGCCCCAGCATTTT
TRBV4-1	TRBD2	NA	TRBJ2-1	CASSLRLMTSGEYNEQFF	TGCGCCAGCAGCCTGCGCCTGATGACTAGCGGAGAGTACAATGAGCAGTTCTTC
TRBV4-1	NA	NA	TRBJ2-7	CASSQEWTDSSYEQYF	TGCGCCAGCAGCCAAGAATGGACGGACAGCTCCTACGAGCAGTACTTC
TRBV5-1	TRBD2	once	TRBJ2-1	CASSLGREVREQFF	TGCGCCAGCAGCTTGGGGCGGGAGGTCAGGGAGCAGTTCTTC
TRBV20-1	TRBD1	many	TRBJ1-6	CSARDSRTGGSYSPLHF	TGCAGTGCTAGAGATTCACGGACAGGGGGTTCCTATTCACCCCTCCACTTT
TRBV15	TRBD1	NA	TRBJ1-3	CATSMGTGALGNTIYF	TGTGCCACCAGCATGGGAACAGGGGCTTTAGGAAACACCATATATTTT
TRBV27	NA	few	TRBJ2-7	CASSPTPAAYEQYF	TGTGCCAGCAGTCCGACCCCCGCCGCCTACGAGCAGTACTTC
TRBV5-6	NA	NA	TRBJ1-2	CASSLGGPGYTF	TGTGCCAGCAGCTTGGGGGGGCCTGGCTACACCTTC
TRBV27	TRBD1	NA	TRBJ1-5	CASSPEMDRAGQPQHF	TGTGCCAGCAGCCCGGAGATGGACAGGGCGGGTCAGCCCCAGCATTTT
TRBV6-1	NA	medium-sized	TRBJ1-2	CASTPTLGSSNYGYTF	TGTGCCAGCACCCCGACACTTGGGTCTTCTAACTATGGCTACACCTTC
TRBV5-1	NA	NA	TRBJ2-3	CASSLAAIGSSYTQYF	TGCGCCAGCAGCTTGGCGGCTATCGGGAGCTCATATACGCAGTATTTT
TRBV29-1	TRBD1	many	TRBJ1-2	CSVETEPGGGYTF	TGCAGCGTTGAAACCGAGCCAGGGGGAGGCTACACCTTC
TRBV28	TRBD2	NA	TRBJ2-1	CASSSTRGSGRNGEQFF	TGTGCCAGCAGTTCGACACGGGGTAGCGGGAGGAATGGTGAGCAGTTCTTC
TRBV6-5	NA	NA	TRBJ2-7	CASSYSPTGIYEQYF	TGTGCCAGCAGTTACTCACCGACAGGTATCTACGAGCAGTACTTC
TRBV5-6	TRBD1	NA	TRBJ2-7	CASSYGQGMVYEQYF	TGTGCCAGCAGCTACGGACAGGGGATGGTCTACGAGCAGTACTTC
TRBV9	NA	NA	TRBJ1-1	CASSVAKGGTEAFF	TGTGCCAGCAGCGTAGCTAAAGGGGGCACTGAAGCTTTCTTT
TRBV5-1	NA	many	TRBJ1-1	CASSRDSALNTEAFF	TGCGCCAGCAGCAGGGACTCAGCGCTGAACACTGAAGCTTTCTTT
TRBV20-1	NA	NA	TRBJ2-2	CSARNPTGTTNTGELFF	TGCAGTGCTCGAAACCCGACCGGGACAACGAACACCGGGGAGCTGTTTTTT
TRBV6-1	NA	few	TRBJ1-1	CASSPPSGGNTEAFF	TGTGCCAGCAGTCCCCCGTCGGGAGGGAACACTGAAGCTTTCTTT
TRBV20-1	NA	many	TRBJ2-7	CSARGYWQGYEQYF	TGCAGTGCTAGAGGTTACTGGCAGGGTTACGAGCAGTACTTC
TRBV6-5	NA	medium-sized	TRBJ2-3	CASSYSNGGAQYF	TGTGCCAGCAGTTACTCGAATGGAGGGGCGCAGTATTTT
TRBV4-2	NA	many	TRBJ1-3	CASSQEWDGGNTIYF	TGTGCCAGCAGCCAAGAGTGGGACGGTGGAAACACCATATATTTT
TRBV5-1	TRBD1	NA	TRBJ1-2	CASSLQGWGQGRNYGYTF	TGCGCCAGCAGCTTGCAGGGGTGGGGACAGGGGCGAAACTATGGCTACACCTTC
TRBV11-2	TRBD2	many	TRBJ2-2	CASSLGLPNTGELFF	TGTGCCAGCAGCTTGGGACTACCTAACACCGGGGAGCTGTTTTTT
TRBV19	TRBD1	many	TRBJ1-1	CASSSRQGSTEAFF	TGTGCCAGTAGTTCAAGACAGGGAAGCACTGAAGCTTTCTTT
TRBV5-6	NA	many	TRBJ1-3	CASSRRSGNTIYF	TGTGCCAGCAGTAGACGCTCTGGAAACACCATATATTTT
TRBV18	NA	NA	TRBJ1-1	CASSLTYEGGAFF	TGTGCCAGCTCACTCACCTACGAGGGAGGAGCTTTCTTT
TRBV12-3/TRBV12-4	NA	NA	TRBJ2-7	CASRDGNNDEQYF	TGTGCCAGCAGGGACGGGAATAACGACGAGCAGTACTTC
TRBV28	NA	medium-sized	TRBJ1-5	CASSFGVSNQPQHF	TGTGCCAGCAGTTTCGGGGTTAGCAATCAGCCCCAGCATTTT
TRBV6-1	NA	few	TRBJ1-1	CASSRWGDGTEAFF	TGTGCCAGCAGTCGATGGGGGGATGGTACTGAAGCTTTCTTT
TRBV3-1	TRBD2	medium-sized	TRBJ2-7	CASSQREGGEQYF	TGTGCCAGCAGCCAAAGGGAGGGCGGCGAGCAGTACTTC
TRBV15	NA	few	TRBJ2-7	CATSTRGLGNEQYF	TGTGCCACCAGCACCAGGGGTCTGGGGAACGAGCAGTACTTC
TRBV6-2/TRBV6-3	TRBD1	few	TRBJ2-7	CASSLRAWTGRSYEQYF	TGTGCCAGCAGTCTAAGGGCCTGGACAGGAAGATCCTACGAGCAGTACTTC
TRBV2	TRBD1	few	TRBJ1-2	CASSAGQWIDVYTF	TGTGCCAGCAGTGCGGGACAGTGGATAGATGTCTACACCTTC